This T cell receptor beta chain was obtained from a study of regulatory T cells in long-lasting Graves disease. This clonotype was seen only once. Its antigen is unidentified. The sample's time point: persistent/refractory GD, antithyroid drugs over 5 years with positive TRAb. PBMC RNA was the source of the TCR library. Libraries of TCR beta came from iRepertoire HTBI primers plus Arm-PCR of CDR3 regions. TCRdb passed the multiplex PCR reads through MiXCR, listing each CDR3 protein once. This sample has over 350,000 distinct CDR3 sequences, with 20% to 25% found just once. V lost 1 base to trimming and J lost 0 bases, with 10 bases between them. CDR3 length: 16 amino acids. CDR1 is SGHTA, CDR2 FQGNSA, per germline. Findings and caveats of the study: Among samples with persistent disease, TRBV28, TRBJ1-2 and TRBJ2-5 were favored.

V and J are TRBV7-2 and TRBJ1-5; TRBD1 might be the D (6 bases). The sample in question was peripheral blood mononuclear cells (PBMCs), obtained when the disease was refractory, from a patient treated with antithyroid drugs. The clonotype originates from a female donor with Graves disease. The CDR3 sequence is CASSLGGPHSNQPQHF. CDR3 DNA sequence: TGTGCCAGCAGCTTAGGGGGGCCACATAGCAATCAGCCCCAGCATTTT.